The clone carrying this TCR beta chain came up a few times. The data were obtained in a study of shared T cell receptors in the human thymus. Germline CDR1 SGHTA, CDR2 FQGNSA. With V trimmed by 3 bases and J by 3 bases, 7 bases remained unmatched. CDR3 length: 16 residues. TCRdb's table, derived via immunoSEQ multiplex PCR, lists solely in-frame clones and lacks some. The sample includes 500,000 to 550,000 clones, 75% to 80% of them seen just once. This sample also belongs to another study, concerning human thymus T cells. This second report adds: Resections obtained during corrective heart surgery supplied the thymus tissue. Use of V and J genes seemed skewed within the thymic and blood repertoires. A high degree of thymic repertoire overlap among unrelated individuals was reported in related research.

V is TRBV7-2 and J is TRBJ2-7; 11 bases map to TRBD2. The TCR sequence derives from a boy under three years old with a congenital heart defect. Source material: thymocytes. The CDR3 loop reads CASSFGTSGLFYEQYF. CDR3 DNA: TGTGCCAGCAGCTTCGGGACTAGCGGTCTCTTCTACGAGCAGTACTTC.